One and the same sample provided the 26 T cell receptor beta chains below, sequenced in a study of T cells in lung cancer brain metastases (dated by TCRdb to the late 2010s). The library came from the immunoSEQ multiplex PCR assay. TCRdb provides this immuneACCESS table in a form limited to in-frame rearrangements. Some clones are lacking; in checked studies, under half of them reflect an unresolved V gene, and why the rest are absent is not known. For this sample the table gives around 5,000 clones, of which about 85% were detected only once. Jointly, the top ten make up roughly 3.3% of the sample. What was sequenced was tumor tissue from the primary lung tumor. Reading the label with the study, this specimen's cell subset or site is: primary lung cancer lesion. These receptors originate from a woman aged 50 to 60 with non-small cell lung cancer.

The CDR3 loop is CAISRDLSGRSNEQFF. In DNA form, the CDR3 reads TGTGCCATCAGTCGCGATTTGAGCGGGAGGAGCAATGAGCAGTTCTTC. The chain joins TRBV10-3 to TRBJ2-1; 9 nucleotides line up with TRBD2. The CDR3 loop spans 16 amino acids. Germline V CDR1 and CDR2: ENHRY, SYGVKD. Trimming removed 5 bases from V and 6 bases from J; junction bases left unmatched: 11.

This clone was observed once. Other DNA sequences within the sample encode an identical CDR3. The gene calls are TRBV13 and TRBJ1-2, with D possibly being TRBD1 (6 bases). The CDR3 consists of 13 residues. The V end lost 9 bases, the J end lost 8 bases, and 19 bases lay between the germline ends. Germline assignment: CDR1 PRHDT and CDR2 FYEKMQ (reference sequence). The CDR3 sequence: CASTSTGAHGYTF. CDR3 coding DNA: TGTGCCAGTACCTCAACGGGGGCGCACGGCTACACCTTC.

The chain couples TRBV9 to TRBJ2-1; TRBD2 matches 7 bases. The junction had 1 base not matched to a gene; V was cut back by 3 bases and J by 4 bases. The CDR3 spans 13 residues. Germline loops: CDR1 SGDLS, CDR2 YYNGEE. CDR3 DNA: TGTGCCAGCAGCGCTAGCGGATACAATGAGCAGTTCTTC. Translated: CASSASGYNEQFF. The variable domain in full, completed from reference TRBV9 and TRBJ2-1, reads DSGVTQTPKHLITATGQRVTLRCSPRSGDLSVYWYQQSLDQGLQFLIQYYNGEERAKGNILERFSAQQFPDLHSELNLSSLELGDSALYFCASSASGYNEQFFGPGTRLTVL.

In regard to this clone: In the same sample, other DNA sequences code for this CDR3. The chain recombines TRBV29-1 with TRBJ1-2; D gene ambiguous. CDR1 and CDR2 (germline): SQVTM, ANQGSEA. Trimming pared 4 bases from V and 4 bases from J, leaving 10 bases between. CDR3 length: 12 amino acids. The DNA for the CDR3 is TGCAGCGTTGGGATTGGGGTCTATGGCTACACCTTC. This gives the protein CSVGIGVYGYTF.

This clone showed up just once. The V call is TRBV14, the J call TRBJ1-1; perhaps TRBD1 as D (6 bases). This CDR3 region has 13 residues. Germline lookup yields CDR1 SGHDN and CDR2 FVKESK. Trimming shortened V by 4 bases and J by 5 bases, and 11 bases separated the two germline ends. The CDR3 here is CASSRGQITEAFF. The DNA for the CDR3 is TGTGCCAGCAGCCGTGGACAGATTACTGAAGCTTTCTTT.

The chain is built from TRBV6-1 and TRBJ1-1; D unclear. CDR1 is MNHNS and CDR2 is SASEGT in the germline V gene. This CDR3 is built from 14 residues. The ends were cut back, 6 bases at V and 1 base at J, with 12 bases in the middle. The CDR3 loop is CASSLTKRNTEAFF. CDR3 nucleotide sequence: TGTGCCAGCAGCTTGACAAAACGGAACACTGAAGCTTTCTTT.

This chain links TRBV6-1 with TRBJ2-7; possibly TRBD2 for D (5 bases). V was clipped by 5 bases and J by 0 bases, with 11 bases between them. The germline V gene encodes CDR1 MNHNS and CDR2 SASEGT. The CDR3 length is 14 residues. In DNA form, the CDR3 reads TGTGCCAGCAGTACACGGACTGGCTCCTACGAGCAGTACGTC. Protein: CASSTRTGSYEQYV.

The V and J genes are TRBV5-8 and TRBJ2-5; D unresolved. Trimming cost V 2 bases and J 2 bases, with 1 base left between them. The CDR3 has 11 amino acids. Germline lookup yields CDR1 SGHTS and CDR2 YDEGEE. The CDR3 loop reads CASSLQETQYF. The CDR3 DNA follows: TGTGCCAGCAGCTTACAAGAGACCCAGTACTTC.

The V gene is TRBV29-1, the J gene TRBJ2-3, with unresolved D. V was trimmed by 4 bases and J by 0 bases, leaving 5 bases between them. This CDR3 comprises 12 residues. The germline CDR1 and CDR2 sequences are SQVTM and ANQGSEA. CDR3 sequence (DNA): TGCAGCGTTGTACCGAGCACAGATACGCAGTATTTT. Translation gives CSVVPSTDTQYF.

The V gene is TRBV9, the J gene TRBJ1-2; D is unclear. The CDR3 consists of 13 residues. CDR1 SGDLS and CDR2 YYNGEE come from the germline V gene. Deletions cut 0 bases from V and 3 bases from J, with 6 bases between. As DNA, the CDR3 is TGTGCCAGCAGCGTAGAAGGGTACTATGGCTACACCTTC. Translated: CASSVEGYYGYTF. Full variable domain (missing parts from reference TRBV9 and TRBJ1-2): DSGVTQTPKHLITATGQRVTLRCSPRSGDLSVYWYQQSLDQGLQFLIQYYNGEERAKGNILERFSAQQFPDLHSELNLSSLELGDSALYFCASSVEGYYGYTFGSGTRLTVV.

CDR3 sequence reads: CATSRRQVPGELFF. The CDR3 DNA follows: TGTGCCACCAGCAGAAGACAGGTTCCCGGGGAGCTGTTTTTT. The chain carries TRBV15 and TRBJ2-2; D possibly corresponds to TRBD1 (6 bases). CDR1 LNHNV and CDR2 YYDKDF come from the germline V gene (reference sequence). The CDR3 length is 14 residues. V dropped 2 bases and J dropped 6 bases, with 10 bases sitting between them.

CDR3 protein: CASRTGLAGERSYNEQFF. CDR3 coding DNA: TGTGCCAGCAGAACGGGACTAGCGGGAGAGCGCTCCTACAATGAGCAGTTCTTC. This chain uses TRBV27 with TRBJ2-1; 14 bases align to TRBD2. Germline CDR1 MNHEY, CDR2 SMNVEV (reference sequence). CDR3 size: 18 residues. V trimming: 6 bases; J trimming: 0 bases; junction bases outside the gene matches: 7.

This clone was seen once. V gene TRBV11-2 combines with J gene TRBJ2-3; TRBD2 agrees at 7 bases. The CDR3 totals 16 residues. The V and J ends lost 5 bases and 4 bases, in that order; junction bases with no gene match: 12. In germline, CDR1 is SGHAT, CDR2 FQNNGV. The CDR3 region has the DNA TGTGCCAGCAGCCAAACTATGGGCGGGAGCTCAGATACGCAGTATTTT. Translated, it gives CASSQTMGGSSDTQYF.

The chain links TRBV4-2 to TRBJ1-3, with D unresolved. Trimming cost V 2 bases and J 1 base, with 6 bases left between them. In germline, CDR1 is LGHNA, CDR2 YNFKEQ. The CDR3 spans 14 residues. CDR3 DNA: TGTGCCAGCAGCCAACGGGGATCTGGAAACACCATATATTTT. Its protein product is CASSQRGSGNTIYF.

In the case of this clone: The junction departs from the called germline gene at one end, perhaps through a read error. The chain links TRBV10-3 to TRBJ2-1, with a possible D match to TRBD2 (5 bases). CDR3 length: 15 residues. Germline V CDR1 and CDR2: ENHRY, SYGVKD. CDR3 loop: CAISERAGSYNEQFF. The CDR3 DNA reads TGTGCCATAAGTGAGAGGGCGGGTTCCTACAATGAGCAGTTCTTC.

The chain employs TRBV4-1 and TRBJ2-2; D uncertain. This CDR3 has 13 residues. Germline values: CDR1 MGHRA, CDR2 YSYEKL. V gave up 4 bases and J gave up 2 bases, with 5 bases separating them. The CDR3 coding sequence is TGCGCCAGCAGCCCTTTAAACACCGGGGAGCTGTTTTTT. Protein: CASSPLNTGELFF.

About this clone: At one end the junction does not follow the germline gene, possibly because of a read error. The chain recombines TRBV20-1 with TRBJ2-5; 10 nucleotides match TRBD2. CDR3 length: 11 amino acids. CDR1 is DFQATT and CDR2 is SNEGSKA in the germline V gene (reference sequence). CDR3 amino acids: CSAFGLAGANF. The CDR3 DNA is TGCAGTGCCTTTGGGCTAGCGGGAGCCAACTTC.

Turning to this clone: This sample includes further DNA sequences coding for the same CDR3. In DNA form, the CDR3 reads TGTGCCAGCAGCCGGAGACACCCAGGGCGAAACACTGAAGCTTTCTTT. This codes for CASSRRHPGRNTEAFF. The chain is built from TRBV11-3 and TRBJ1-1; D may be TRBD1 (5 bases). CDR1 and CDR2 (germline): SGHNT, YENEEA. V was cut by 5 bases and J by 2 bases, with 18 bases left in between. This CDR3 is built from 16 residues.

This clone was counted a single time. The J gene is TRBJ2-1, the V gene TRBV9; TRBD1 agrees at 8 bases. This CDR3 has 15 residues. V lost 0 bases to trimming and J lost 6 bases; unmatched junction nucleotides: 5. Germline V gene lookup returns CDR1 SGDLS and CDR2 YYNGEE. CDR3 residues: CASSVEGQESNEQFF. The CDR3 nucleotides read TGTGCCAGCAGCGTAGAGGGACAGGAGTCCAATGAGCAGTTCTTC.

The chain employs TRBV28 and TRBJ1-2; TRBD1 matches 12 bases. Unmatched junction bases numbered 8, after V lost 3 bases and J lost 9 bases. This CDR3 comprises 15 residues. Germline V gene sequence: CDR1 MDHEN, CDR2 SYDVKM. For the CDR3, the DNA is TGTGCCAGCAGTTTGGGGACAGGGGGCTCAATCAGCTACACCTTC. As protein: CASSLGTGGSISYTF.

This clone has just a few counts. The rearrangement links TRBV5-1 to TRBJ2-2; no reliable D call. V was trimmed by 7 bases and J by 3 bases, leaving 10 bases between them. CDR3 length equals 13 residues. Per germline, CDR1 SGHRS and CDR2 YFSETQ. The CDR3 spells CASYPGHTGELFF. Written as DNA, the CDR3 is TGCGCCAGCTATCCGGGTCACACCGGGGAGCTGTTTTTT.

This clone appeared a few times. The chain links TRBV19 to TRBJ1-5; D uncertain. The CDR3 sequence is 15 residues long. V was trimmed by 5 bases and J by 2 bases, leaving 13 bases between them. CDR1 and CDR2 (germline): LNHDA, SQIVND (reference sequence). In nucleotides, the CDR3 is TGTGCCAGTAGTCCCGGGATTTGGGGCAATCAGCCCCAGCATTTT. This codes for CASSPGIWGNQPQHF.

The CDR3 spells CASSPIAGPSYNEQFF. CDR3 nucleotide sequence: TGTGCCAGCTCACCAATAGCGGGGCCATCCTACAATGAGCAGTTCTTC. This chain connects TRBV18 to TRBJ2-1; TRBD2 matches 8 bases. CDR3 length: 16 amino acids. The V gene end was trimmed by 2 bases and the J gene end by 1 base; junction bases not matched to a gene: 4. The germline CDR1 and CDR2 sequences are KGHSH and LQKENI.

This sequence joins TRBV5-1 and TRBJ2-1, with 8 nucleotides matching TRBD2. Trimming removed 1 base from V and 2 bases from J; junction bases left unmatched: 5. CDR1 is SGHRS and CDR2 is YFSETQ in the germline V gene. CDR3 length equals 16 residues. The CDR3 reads CASSLSTSGAYNEQFF. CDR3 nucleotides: TGCGCCAGCAGCTTGAGTACTAGCGGAGCCTACAATGAGCAGTTCTTC.

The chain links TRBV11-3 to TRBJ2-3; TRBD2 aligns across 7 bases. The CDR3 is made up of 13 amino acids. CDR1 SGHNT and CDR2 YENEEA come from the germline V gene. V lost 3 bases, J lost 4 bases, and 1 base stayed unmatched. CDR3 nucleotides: TGTGCCAGCAGCTTCCGGGGGGCAGATACGCAGTATTTT. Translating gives CASSFRGADTQYF.

In nucleotides, the CDR3 is TGTGCCAGCAGCCGAGGAGGACAGGGGTATGAAAAACTGTTTTTT. Residues: CASSRGGQGYEKLFF. The chain combines TRBV6-1 with TRBJ1-4; 9 bases are a match to TRBD1. The CDR3 is made up of 15 amino acids. Per the germline V gene, CDR1 is MNHNS and CDR2 is SASEGT. Trimming took 6 bases from V and 6 from J; bases not matched to a gene: 8.